This T cell receptor beta chain was captured by sequencing in a study of T cells after yellow fever vaccination. Study-level results: FACS-sorted repertoires could harbor abundant contaminating bulk-population clonotypes. Weaker overall was a secondary response that nonetheless peaked faster, on day 5 versus 15.

The CDR3 length is 16 residues. The germline gives CDR1 LGHNA, CDR2 YSLEER. V was cut by 1 base and J by 6 bases, with 17 bases left in between. This clonotype showed up just a few times. Its antigen is unknown. Universal primer sites and UMIs were introduced during 5'RACE template-switching synthesis of TCR cDNA. TCRdb ran MiXCR on the 5' RACE reads and lists one entry per CDR3 protein. The sample comprises some 350,000 distinct CDR3 sequences, under 5% of which are singletons, and roughly 24% rests with the top ten. Sequences were derived from PBMCs, sampled 5 days after the yellow fever booster vaccination. The chain has TRBV4-3 and TRBJ2-3; D is possibly TRBD2 (6 bases). The clonotype originates from a young man who received the YFV17D yellow fever vaccine. The CDR3 sequence is CASSQGGGGAPDTQYF. In nucleotides, the CDR3 is TGCGCCAGCAGCCAAGGGGGTGGCGGGGCCCCCGATACGCAGTATTTT.